This is a list of T cell receptor beta chains from one sample in a study of T cell responses to AZD1222 COVID-19 vaccine. Assay: immunoSEQ multiplex PCR; the TCRdb copy retains only in-frame clones and omits some. The table has tens of thousands of clones, almost 90% seen once. The sequences come from peripheral blood, collected on day 0 of AZD1222 vaccination. The receptors derive from an adult in good health. Each CDR3 is given with its conserved first and last residue. Each record gives: CDR3 length, V gene, clone size, J gene, D gene, CDR3 protein, CDR3 DNA. D genes are given only for firm matches. Clone sizes are given selectively: once, few, many, or a class where the clone is expanded.

13	TRBV5-1	.	TRBJ2-3	TRBD1	CASSQQGTDTQYF	TGCGCCAGCAGCCAACAGGGGACAGATACGCAGTATTTT
14	TRBV7-9	.	TRBJ1-1	.	CASSKTWGNTEAFF	TGTGCCAGCAGCAAGACTTGGGGGAACACTGAAGCTTTCTTT
11	TRBV12-3/TRBV12-4	once	TRBJ1-1	.	CASREGTEAFF	TGTGCCAGCAGGGAGGGTACTGAAGCTTTCTTT
17	TRBV25-1	.	TRBJ2-1	.	CASSEFLGTGSYNEQFF	TGTGCCAGCAGTGAATTTTTGGGGACGGGATCCTACAATGAGCAGTTCTTC
15	TRBV4-2	.	TRBJ2-7	.	CASSQEGDGAYEQYF	TGTGCCAGCAGCCAAGAAGGGGACGGGGCCTACGAGCAGTACTTC
14	TRBV18	.	TRBJ2-7	TRBD2	CASSLLAESYEQYF	TGTGCCAGCTCATTACTAGCGGAATCCTACGAGCAGTACTTC
19	TRBV28	.	TRBJ1-5	TRBD1	CASSPGQGYLAMSNQPQHF	TGTGCCAGCAGTCCGGGACAGGGCTATTTGGCCATGAGCAATCAGCCCCAGCATTTT
15	TRBV5-1	.	TRBJ1-2	.	CASSQGTPGAYGYTF	TGCGCCAGCAGCCAAGGGACACCCGGTGCCTATGGCTACACCTTC
15	TRBV4-3	few	TRBJ2-1	.	CASSQDLEASSKQFF	TGCGCCAGCAGCCAAGATCTCGAGGCCAGTTCGAAGCAGTTCTTC
16	TRBV2	once	TRBJ2-3	TRBD2	CASSLGLAGGTDTQYF	TGTGCCAGCAGTTTAGGACTAGCGGGAGGGACAGATACGCAGTATTTT
14	TRBV7-8	.	TRBJ2-1	TRBD2	CASSSPGLSNEQFF	TGTGCCAGCAGCTCCCCGGGACTATCAAATGAGCAGTTCTTC
16	TRBV6-5	.	TRBJ1-4	TRBD1	CASSYLTPGGNEKLFF	TGTGCCAGCAGTTACCTAACTCCAGGGGGGAATGAAAAACTGTTTTTT
15	TRBV6-5	.	TRBJ1-2	.	CASSYSKGPLYGYTF	TGTGCCAGCAGTTACTCGAAGGGGCCCTTATATGGCTACACCTTC
13	TRBV14	.	TRBJ2-5	.	CASSHGVGETQYF	TGTGCCAGCAGCCATGGAGTTGGGGAGACCCAGTACTTC
15	TRBV28	.	TRBJ1-3	TRBD1	CASRPRTGSGNTIYF	TGTGCCAGCAGACCACGGACAGGGTCTGGAAACACCATATATTTT
15	TRBV7-6	.	TRBJ2-7	.	CASSKWSTRVYEQYF	TGTGCCAGCAGCAAGTGGTCGACTAGGGTCTACGAGCAGTACTTC
15	TRBV18	.	TRBJ2-7	.	CASSPSQTVTYEQYF	TGTGCCAGCTCACCCAGCCAAACAGTGACCTACGAGCAGTACTTC
15	TRBV21-1	.	TRBJ1-3	.	CASSPLNSSGNTIYF	TGTGCCAGCAGCCCTCTTAATAGCTCTGGAAACACCATATATTTT
15	TRBV14	medium-sized	TRBJ2-7	.	CASSQTSGFFYEQYF	TGTGCCAGCAGCCAAACATCAGGGTTTTTCTACGAGCAGTACTTC
15	TRBV25-1	.	TRBJ1-1	.	CASSDTFRGYTEAFF	TGTGCCAGCAGTGACACTTTCCGGGGCTACACTGAAGCTTTCTTT
12	TRBV7-9	.	TRBJ1-1	.	CASSLEGRRAFF	TGTGCCAGCAGCTTGGAGGGGCGACGGGCTTTCTTT
13	TRBV11-2	.	TRBJ2-7	TRBD2	CASSAAGPYEQYF	TGTGCCAGCTCGGCAGCGGGGCCCTACGAGCAGTACTTC
16	TRBV4-2	.	TRBJ2-5	TRBD2	CASSQVSSGTGETQYF	TGTGCCAGCAGCCAAGTCTCTAGCGGGACGGGTGAGACCCAGTACTTC
14	TRBV6-5	.	TRBJ1-2	TRBD1	CASSRHPTGDGYTF	TGTGCCAGCAGTCGACATCCGACAGGGGATGGCTACACCTTC
14	TRBV7-8	.	TRBJ1-2	.	CASSLALGGGGYTF	TGTGCCAGCAGCTTAGCGCTGGGAGGAGGTGGCTACACCTTC
12	TRBV12-3/TRBV12-4	.	TRBJ2-1	.	CASSLPLGLRFF	TGTGCCAGCAGTCTGCCTCTAGGTCTACGATTCTTC
17	TRBV7-9	.	TRBJ2-1	TRBD2	CASSLGALAGYNNEQFF	TGTGCCAGCAGCTTAGGGGCCCTAGCGGGATATAACAATGAGCAGTTCTTC
16	TRBV6-1	.	TRBJ2-6	TRBD1	CASSGTGSSGANVLTF	TGTGCCAGCAGTGGGACAGGGAGCTCTGGGGCCAACGTCCTGACTTTC
15	TRBV6-2/TRBV6-3	.	TRBJ1-2	.	CASSYEQFLNYGYTF	TGTGCCAGCAGTTACGAACAGTTTTTAAACTATGGCTACACCTTC
15	TRBV4-1	.	TRBJ1-1	TRBD1	CASSQVDREGSEAFF	TGCGCCAGCAGCCAGGTCGACAGGGAAGGATCGGAAGCTTTCTTT
14	TRBV7-9	.	TRBJ2-5	TRBD2	CASSLNSGRETQYF	TGTGCCAGCAGCTTAAATAGCGGGAGAGAGACCCAGTACTTC
13	TRBV12-3/TRBV12-4	once	TRBJ2-2	.	CASRLANTGELFF	TGTGCCAGCAGACTAGCGAACACCGGGGAGCTGTTTTTT
19	TRBV27	.	TRBJ2-1	.	CASIKGHLPPRRGYNEQFF	TGTGCCAGCATTAAGGGACACCTTCCCCCTCGGAGGGGTTACAATGAGCAGTTCTTC
16	TRBV19	.	TRBJ1-5	.	CASSSSGAGGNQPQHF	TGTGCCAGTAGTTCGTCGGGAGCAGGGGGCAATCAGCCCCAGCATTTT
13	TRBV7-9	.	TRBJ2-2	TRBD2	CASRTSGTGELFF	TGTGCCAGCAGGACTAGCGGCACCGGGGAGCTGTTTTTT
15	TRBV7-7	.	TRBJ2-7	.	CASSLTPGRASEQYF	TGTGCTAGCAGCTTAACCCCCGGGCGAGCTAGCGAGCAGTACTTC
13	TRBV27	.	TRBJ1-3	.	CASSLSGGNTIYF	TGTGCCAGCAGTTTATCAGGTGGAAACACCATATATTTT
17	TRBV7-3	.	TRBJ2-3	.	CASSPTARRGSTDTQYF	TGTGCCAGCAGCCCCACCGCTAGGAGGGGAAGCACAGATACGCAGTATTTT
14	TRBV7-9	.	TRBJ1-1	.	CASSNRVMNTEAFF	TGTGCCAGCAGCAACAGAGTCATGAACACTGAAGCTTTCTTT
13	TRBV5-1	.	TRBJ2-7	.	CASSLKQPYEQYF	TGCGCCAGCAGCTTGAAACAGCCCTACGAGCAGTACTTC
12	TRBV14	.	TRBJ2-7	.	CASSQDLVEQYF	TGTGCCAGCAGCCAAGACCTGGTCGAGCAGTACTTC
16	TRBV18	.	TRBJ1-5	TRBD1	CASSPKDRAEFQPQHF	TGTGCCAGCTCACCAAAGGACAGGGCGGAGTTTCAGCCCCAGCATTTT
13	TRBV7-2	few	TRBJ1-6	TRBD1	CASSLGLGQTLHF	TGTGCCAGCAGCTTAGGACTGGGACAGACCCTCCACTTT
15	TRBV6-2/TRBV6-3	.	TRBJ2-3	TRBD2	CASSLGGSGADTQYF	TGTGCCAGCAGCCTGGGCGGGAGTGGAGCAGATACGCAGTATTTT
17	TRBV14	.	TRBJ2-6	.	CASSQERSGSGANVLTF	TGTGCCAGCAGCCAAGAAAGGTCGGGCTCTGGGGCCAACGTCCTGACTTTC
15	TRBV6-4	.	TRBJ2-3	TRBD2	CASSQTSGFTDTQYF	TGTGCCAGCAGTCAAACTAGCGGGTTCACAGATACGCAGTATTTT
13	TRBV7-2	.	TRBJ2-1	.	CASSLYLANEQFF	TGTGCCAGCAGCTTATACCTGGCCAATGAGCAGTTCTTC
15	TRBV29-1	.	TRBJ2-7	.	CSVEGRTTGGTEQYF	TGCAGCGTTGAAGGGAGGACAACAGGAGGGACCGAGCAGTACTTC
17	TRBV5-5	.	TRBJ1-1	.	CASSPIAGAGLNTEAFF	TGTGCCAGCAGCCCGATCGCGGGGGCGGGGCTGAACACTGAAGCTTTCTTT
15	TRBV27	few	TRBJ2-7	TRBD2	CASRGTSGSFYEQYF	TGTGCCAGCAGAGGGACTAGCGGGTCCTTCTACGAGCAGTACTTC
13	TRBV5-1	large	TRBJ2-1	TRBD1	CASSFGQGRGQFF	TGCGCCAGCAGCTTCGGACAGGGGAGGGGGCAGTTCTTC
13	TRBV5-4	.	TRBJ2-5	.	CASSSHTEETQYF	TGTGCCAGCAGCTCGCATACTGAAGAGACCCAGTACTTC
14	TRBV10-3	.	TRBJ2-7	.	CAISPGGLTYEQYF	TGTGCCATCAGTCCCGGGGGACTGACCTACGAGCAGTACTTC
15	TRBV9	.	TRBJ2-2	TRBD1	CASSAGQGAVGELFF	TGTGCCAGCAGCGCAGGACAGGGGGCGGTCGGGGAGCTGTTTTTT
16	TRBV4-2	.	TRBJ2-1	.	CASSQGETSLYNEQFF	TGTGCCAGCAGCCAAGGGGAGACTAGTCTCTACAATGAGCAGTTCTTC
13	TRBV27	once	TRBJ2-1	.	CASRIHSGDEQFF	TGTGCCAGCAGAATCCATAGCGGTGATGAGCAGTTCTTC
15	TRBV10-1	once	TRBJ1-1	TRBD1	CASSVTGGKDTEAFF	TGCGCCAGCAGTGTAACAGGGGGAAAGGACACTGAAGCTTTCTTT
13	TRBV6-5	.	TRBJ1-1	.	CASRGSMGTEAFF	TGTGCCAGCAGGGGGAGTATGGGCACTGAAGCTTTCTTT
15	TRBV5-1	.	TRBJ1-2	.	CASSLAPNTNYGYTF	TGCGCCAGCAGCTTAGCCCCAAATACTAACTATGGCTACACCTTC
15	TRBV7-9	.	TRBJ2-1	TRBD2	CASSPSGSSYNEQFF	TGTGCCAGCAGCCCTAGCGGTAGCTCCTACAATGAGCAGTTCTTC